This T cell receptor (beta chain) was obtained from a study of CD8+ T cells in alopecia areata. Isolated RNA was reverse transcribed into cDNA used as the sequencing template. Clones were sequenced by immunoSEQ multiplex PCR, and TCRdb holds only the in-frame ones, with some missing. The sample has roughly 150,000 clones, 40% to 50% seen once. The TCR comes from a human donor with alopecia areata. The sample comprised CD4+ T cells sorted from blood.

CDR3 protein: CASSGLAGGLNEQFF. The CDR3 bases are TGCGCCAGCAGCGGACTAGCGGGAGGTTTAAATGAGCAGTTCTTC. The V call is TRBV5-1, the J call TRBJ2-1; TRBD2 matches at 14 bases. CDR1 and CDR2 (germline): SGHRS, YFSETQ. The V gene end was trimmed by 4 bases and the J gene end by 7 bases; junction bases not matched to a gene: 4. The CDR3 has 15 residues.